This TCR beta chain was recorded in a study of monozygotic twins with inflammatory bowel disease. Study-wide findings and caveats: Reduced clonotype sharing with other individuals was observed in IBD patients relative to healthy twins, especially with disease activity. IBD-affected twins scored below their healthy co-twins in TCRbeta diversity (inverse Simpson).

TCRdb reprocessed the 5' RACE reads and keeps a single row for each CDR3 protein, giving no DNA. Its listing shows 210,000 or so distinct CDR3 sequences. Comment on this clonotype: Its antigen is not known.

Per germline, CDR1 SGHDN and CDR2 FVKESK. The CDR3 is made up of 13 amino acids. The source material was blood. This clonotype was sampled from a human donor with ulcerative colitis or Crohn's disease, or a healthy co-twin of an affected twin (not recorded which). J is TRBJ2-7 and V is TRBV14; lacking DNA, the TRBD1 call made by TCRdb goes unchecked. Here the CDR3 reads CASSSAGGFEQYF.